One T cell receptor beta chain is described in this entry. Antigen: not known. The data are from a study of T cells in Graves' hyperthyroidism and ophthalmopathy. Study findings and constraints: Before onset, by a median of about six months, the model predicted ophthalmopathy. Ophthalmopathy was distinguished from stable hyperthyroidism by 13 V-J signatures.

From RNA transcripts, TCR beta CDR3 regions were amplified. A first-round RT-PCR of the TCR CDR3 used the HTBI primer set. TCRdb re-derived calls from the multiplex PCR reads in MiXCR, one entry per CDR3 protein. The table has about 640,000 distinct CDR3 sequences, about 15% seen once; the top ten hold roughly an eighth. Uncontrolled infections, other autoimmune diseases, pregnancy or lactation led to exclusion of patients. PBMCs stemmed from approximately 9.1 ml fresh peripheral blood. This sequence originates from a woman aged 45-65 years with Graves' ophthalmopathy. The sample comprised blood.

This chain's CDR3 is CASSLKTGAGAEAFF. The CDR3, as DNA: TGTGCCAGCAGCTTAAAGACCGGCGCCGGGGCTGAAGCTTTCTTT. The gene calls are TRBV7-9 and TRBJ1-1; D is unclear. Between the trimmed V and J ends, which lost 2 bases and 6 bases, there was a span of 16 bases. From germline, CDR1 is SEHNR and CDR2 FQNEAQ (reference sequence). CDR3 size: 15 residues.